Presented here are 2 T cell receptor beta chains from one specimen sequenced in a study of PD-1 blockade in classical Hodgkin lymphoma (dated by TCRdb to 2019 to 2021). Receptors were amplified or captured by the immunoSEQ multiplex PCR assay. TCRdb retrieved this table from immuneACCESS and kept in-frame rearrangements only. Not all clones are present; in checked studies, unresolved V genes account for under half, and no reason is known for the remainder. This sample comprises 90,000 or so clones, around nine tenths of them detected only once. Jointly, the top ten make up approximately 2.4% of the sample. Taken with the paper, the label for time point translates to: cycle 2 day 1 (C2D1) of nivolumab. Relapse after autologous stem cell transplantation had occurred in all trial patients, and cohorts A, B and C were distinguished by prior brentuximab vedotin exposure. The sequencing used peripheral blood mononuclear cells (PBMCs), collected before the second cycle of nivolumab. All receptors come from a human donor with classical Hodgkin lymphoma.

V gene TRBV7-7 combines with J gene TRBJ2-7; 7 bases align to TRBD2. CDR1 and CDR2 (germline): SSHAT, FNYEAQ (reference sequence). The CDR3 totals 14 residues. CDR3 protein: CARPGGGGRYEQYF. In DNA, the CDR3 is TGTGCTAGACCGGGAGGAGGAGGGCGATACGAGCAGTACTTC.

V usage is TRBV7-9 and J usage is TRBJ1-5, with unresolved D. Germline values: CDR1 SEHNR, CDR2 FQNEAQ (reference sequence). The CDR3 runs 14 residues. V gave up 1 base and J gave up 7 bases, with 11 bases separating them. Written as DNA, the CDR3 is TGTGCCAGCAGCTTAGATGAGGAGGACCAGCCCCAGCATTTT. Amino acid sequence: CASSLDEEDQPQHF. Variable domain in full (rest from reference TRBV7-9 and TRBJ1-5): DTGVSQNPRHKITKRGQNVTFRCDPISEHNRLYWYRQTLGQGPEFLTYFQNEAQLEKSRLLSDRFSAERPKGSFSTLEIQRTEQGDSAMYLCASSLDEEDQPQHFGDGTRLSIL.